This is a list of T cell receptor beta chains from one sample in a study of vaccination and CD4 T cells after COVID-19. TCRdb reanalysed the PCR reads using MiXCR and keeps one entry per CDR3 protein. The sample records about 10,000 distinct CDR3 sequences, 20% to 30% being singletons. No antigen is known for these receptors. The specimen was CD4+ T cells from blood, cultured in vitro, collected before SARS-CoV-2 vaccination. Receptors were obtained from a human donor who received a COVID-19 vaccine. The CDR3 runs from the conserved cysteine through the conserved F or W. The order of the fields is J gene, D gene, clone size, V gene, CDR3 DNA, CDR3 protein. The D gene is left open where the match is weak. Rows give clone size only sometimes, using once, few, many, or a class for an expanded clone.

TRBJ2-1 | TRBD1 | . | TRBV10-3 | TGTGCCATCAATCCCGGGACAGGGGGCTCCTACAATGAGCAGTTCTTC | CAINPGTGGSYNEQFF
TRBJ1-2 | . | . | TRBV18 | TGTGCCAGCTCACCACCGGGGTCTCGGACCTATGGCTACACCTTC | CASSPPGSRTYGYTF
TRBJ1-5 | . | medium-sized | TRBV6-5 | TGTGCCAGCAGTTACCGGGGCAGTGGCAATCAGCCCCAGCATTTT | CASSYRGSGNQPQHF
TRBJ1-2 | . | few | TRBV10-1 | TGCGCCAGCAGTCCCATACTCATCATTTATGGCTACACCTTC | CASSPILIIYGYTF
TRBJ1-5 | . | . | TRBV30 | TGTGCCTGGAGTGTAGGGACCGGTATCAATCAGCCCCAGCATTTT | CAWSVGTGINQPQHF
TRBJ1-5 | TRBD1 | . | TRBV18 | TGTGCCAGCTCACCGGGGGGACAGGGACTCAATCAGCCCCAGCATTTT | CASSPGGQGLNQPQHF
TRBJ2-5 | . | few | TRBV18 | TGTGCCAGCTCACCTTCGGGCCAAGAGACCCAGTACTTC | CASSPSGQETQYF
TRBJ1-2 | . | few | TRBV12-3/TRBV12-4 | TGTGCCAGCAGTTTTGGAACAGGAGGAATCGGGGATGGCTACACCTTC | CASSFGTGGIGDGYTF
TRBJ2-1 | TRBD1 | few | TRBV30 | TGTGCCTGGAGACAAGCCGGGACAGGGTACAATGAGCAGTTCTTC | CAWRQAGTGYNEQFF
TRBJ2-2 | . | . | TRBV20-1 | TGCAGTGCTAGTAATACAGGGTGGGGAACCGGGGAGCTGTTTTTT | CSASNTGWGTGELFF
TRBJ1-2 | . | few | TRBV7-2 | TGTGCCAGCAGCTTAGTCGGTCGCAGGGGAGAAAATGGCTACACCTTC | CASSLVGRRGENGYTF
TRBJ2-5 | TRBD2 | few | TRBV29-1 | TGCAGCGGGAATAAGCGGGGGGGCCTCCAAGAGACCCAGTACTTC | CSGNKRGGLQETQYF
TRBJ2-5 | . | few | TRBV6-4 | TGTGCCAGCAGTGACTCGGGGGGTACGACCCAGTACTTC | CASSDSGGTTQYF
TRBJ2-3 | TRBD2 | . | TRBV9 | TGTGCCAGCAGCGTAGACCTCCTGCGGGGGGCAGTGGATACGCAGTATTTT | CASSVDLLRGAVDTQYF
TRBJ1-3 | . | few | TRBV6-5 | TGTGCCAGCAGTTACTCGGCCAGGGAAAACACCATATATTTT | CASSYSARENTIYF
TRBJ2-3 | TRBD1 | . | TRBV12-3/TRBV12-4 | TGTGCCAGCAGTTTATCAGGGGGCCCAGATACGCAGTATTTT | CASSLSGGPDTQYF
TRBJ2-7 | . | few | TRBV10-3 | TGTGCCATCAGTGCCAATCCAGGGAGCTACGAGCAGTACTTC | CAISANPGSYEQYF
TRBJ2-7 | TRBD2 | . | TRBV24-1 | TGTGCCACCTCCGGGACTAGCGGGACCTACGAGCAGTACTTC | CATSGTSGTYEQYF
TRBJ1-1 | . | once | TRBV5-1 | TGCGCCAGCAGCTCCCTCCTCGGAAACACTGAAGCTTTCTTT | CASSSLLGNTEAFF
TRBJ1-1 | TRBD1 | few | TRBV12-3/TRBV12-4 | TGTGCCAGCAGTGGGCAGGGGGCGAGAAACACTGAAGCTTTCTTT | CASSGQGARNTEAFF
TRBJ2-3 | TRBD2 | . | TRBV12-3/TRBV12-4 | TGTGCCAGCAGTTTGTATAGCGGGGGGGGGGATACGCAGTATTTT | CASSLYSGGGDTQYF
TRBJ2-7 | . | once | TRBV10-3 | TGTGCCATCAGTGACAGGGACTACGAGCAGTACTTC | CAISDRDYEQYF
TRBJ2-2 | TRBD1 | . | TRBV11-3 | TGTGCCAGCAGCACCTTCGACAGGGAGAACACCGGGGAGCTGTTTTTT | CASSTFDRENTGELFF
TRBJ1-5 | TRBD1 | medium-sized | TRBV7-7 | TGTGCCAGCAGCTTCCTTGGACAGGGAACTGTGAGGCTACAGCCCCAGCATTTT | CASSFLGQGTVRLQPQHF
TRBJ2-7 | TRBD1 | . | TRBV5-4 | TGTGCCAGCAGCCCGGACAGGAGCTACGAGCAGTACTTC | CASSPDRSYEQYF
TRBJ1-5 | . | few | TRBV30 | TGTGCCTGGAGTAGGGGGGGCCTCGGCAATCAGCCCCAGCATTTT | CAWSRGGLGNQPQHF
TRBJ1-2 | . | . | TRBV25-1 | TGTGCCAGCAGTGAATACCTACCCGGCGGGGGCCCCTATGGCTACACCTTC | CASSEYLPGGGPYGYTF